The entry below describes one TCR beta chain. What it binds is unknown. Method: immunoSEQ multiplex PCR; TCRdb's copy keeps in-frame clones and lacks some. In the table there are around 140,000 clones, about 89% of which are singletons. The sample is drawn from a study of T cells in localized non-small cell lung cancer. Overall study results and limits: Highest T cell clonality was seen in uninvolved adjacent lung, surpassing that measured in tumor. Because sequencing included only one region (of the tumor), heterogeneity remains possible. Among the top 100 tumor clones, a median 57 appeared in adjacent lung. Blood T cell density predicted longer survival; adjacent-lung clonality, shorter.

The CDR3 sequence is 11 residues long. CDR1 and CDR2 from the germline V gene are SEHNR and FQNEAQ (reference sequence). Trimming cost V 5 bases and J 3 bases, with 4 bases left between them. V is TRBV7-9 and J is TRBJ1-2; D remains unclear. Sequenced here: peripheral blood, sampled before any cancer treatment. This clonotype originated in a female donor older than 55 with stage I lung adenocarcinoma. The CDR3 DNA follows: TGTGCCAGCAGCCCAGACTATGGCTACACCTTC. This sequence encodes CASSPDYGYTF.